A single sample gave rise to the 6 T cell receptor beta chains below, sequenced in a study of blood T cell repertoires in COVID-19 (dated by TCRdb to the early 2020s). Preparation of the library involved the immunoSEQ multiplex PCR assay. The table comes from immuneACCESS by way of TCRdb, which keeps in-frame sequences with V and J called. Part of the clones is missing from these tables; in studies checked, under half for an unresolved V gene and the rest for unknown reasons. Present in this sample are under 300,000 clones, approximately 91% of which were seen just once. The ten most abundant clones make up 2.1% of the sample. The sample was peripheral blood. The source of these receptors is a woman between 40 and 55 years old who had recovered from COVID-19.

In its sample, this clone was seen once. The V gene is TRBV6-5, the J gene TRBJ2-6, with TRBD1 matching 7 bases. Trimming took 7 bases from V and 2 from J; bases not matched to a gene: 5. Germline V CDR1 and CDR2: MNHEY, SVGAGI. There are 15 residues in the CDR3. CDR3 sequence (DNA): TGTGCCAGCACCCTTGACAGGGCTGGGGCCAACGTCCTGACTTTC. Protein product: CASTLDRAGANVLTF.

This clone was counted a single time. In DNA, the CDR3 is TGTGCCAGCAGCCAAGATTGGACTTCCCATGGCTACACCTTC. Amino acid sequence: CASSQDWTSHGYTF. The chain combines TRBV3-1 (or the pseudogene TRBV3-2) with TRBJ1-2; D unresolved. Germline CDR1 reads LGHDT; CDR2 reads YNNKEL (reference sequence). This CDR3 is 14 amino acids long. Trimming shortened V by 0 bases and J by 6 bases, and 11 bases separated the two germline ends.

The J gene is TRBJ1-2, the V gene TRBV19; 7 bases fit TRBD1. V dropped 6 bases and J dropped 0; count of bases not matched to a gene: 1. CDR1 and CDR2 (germline): LNHDA, SQIVND (reference sequence). CDR3 length: 13 residues. This chain's CDR3 is CASSTGANYGYTF. CDR3 nucleotides: TGTGCCAGTAGCACAGGGGCTAACTATGGCTACACCTTC.

The V and J genes are TRBV15 and TRBJ2-2; D is ambiguous. With 4 bases removed from V and 4 bases from J, the gap between germline ends came to 10 bases. The germline CDR1 and CDR2 sequences are LNHNV and YYDKDF (reference sequence). The CDR3 covers 14 residues. Here the CDR3 DNA reads TGTGCCACCAGCAATCTACGGTCCACCGGGGAGCTGTTTTTT. This sequence encodes CATSNLRSTGELFF.

This chain connects TRBV6-6 to TRBJ2-1; 7 positions match TRBD2. The germline V gene has CDR1 MNHNY and CDR2 SVGAGI (reference sequence). The CDR3 loop spans 16 amino acids. J gave up 6 bases and V 2 bases, and 10 bases lay outside the gene matches. CDR3 region: CASSYGGSGGGNEQFF. CDR3 nucleotide sequence: TGTGCCAGCAGTTACGGAGGTTCGGGAGGTGGCAATGAGCAGTTCTTC.

V usage is TRBV27 and J usage is TRBJ2-7; 8 bases are a match to TRBD1. Germline V gene data show CDR1 as MNHEY and CDR2 as SMNVEV (reference sequence). Trimming removed 6 bases from V and 6 bases from J; junction bases left unmatched: 4. The CDR3 covers 12 residues. The CDR3, as DNA: TGTGCCAGCAGGCCACAGGGGGGCGAGCAGTACTTC. It encodes CASRPQGGEQYF.